This T cell receptor (beta chain) comes out of a study of blood T cell repertoires in COVID-19. For the study at large: The United States, Italy and Spain provided the acute and convalescent COVID-19 samples. T cells, B-cell-depleted T cells, or PBMCs supplied cDNA or gDNA.

There are a few counts of this clone. Between the trimmed V and J ends, which lost 4 bases and 6 bases, there was a span of 23 bases. This CDR3 spans 18 amino acids. The germline CDR1 and CDR2 sequences are SGHNT and YYREEE (reference sequence). Original analysis: Amplifying reference gene primers gave estimates of nucleated cell counts. Repertoires were generated with immunoSEQ multiplex PCR, while TCRdb's copy carries only in-frame clones and drops some. V, J and clone size reflect that table, while D and trimming were determined from the DNA. The data contain 35,000 to 50,000 clones, about 88% of them singletons.

What was sequenced was peripheral blood. This chain joins TRBV5-4 and TRBJ1-6, with D perhaps TRBD1 (6 bases). The TCR comes from a man between 65 and 79 years old with active COVID-19. The CDR3 region is CASSGKTSRDTSNSPLHF. The CDR3 nucleotides are TGTGCCAGCAGCGGGAAAACAAGCCGGGACACCAGTAATTCACCCCTCCACTTT.